The 18 T cell receptor beta chains listed next were all sequenced from one sample in a study of control samples from healthy donors and cancer patients (dated by TCRdb to 2019 to 2021). The library relied on the immunoSEQ multiplex PCR assay. The clones in this table, taken by TCRdb from immuneACCESS, are in-frame only. Not every clone is retained; where verified, under half of the shortfall comes from an unresolved V gene, and the cause of the rest is unknown. For this sample the table gives tens of thousands of clones, of which 90% to 95% were detected only once. The top ten clones comprise 3.6% of the sample. The sequenced sample was blood. These receptors were collected from a woman aged 45-65 years in good health.

The chain employs TRBV4-2 and TRBJ2-1; either TRBD1 or TRBD2 may supply D (5 bases each). The V end was cut by 2 bases, the J end by 7 bases, with 12 bases between. The CDR3 has 14 amino acids. CDR1 and CDR2 from the germline V gene are LGHNA and YNFKEQ. The DNA of the CDR3 is TGTGCCAGCAGCCAACCCGGGGCCCGGAATGAGCAGTTCTTC. This gives the protein CASSQPGARNEQFF.

This rearrangement joins TRBV12-3 or TRBV12-4 to TRBJ1-2; the D gene is possibly TRBD1 (5 bases). The ends were cut back, 5 bases at V and 4 bases at J, with 8 bases in the middle. This CDR3 is 12 amino acids long. This CDR3 is CASSGGPYGYTF. The CDR3 DNA follows: TGTGCCAGCAGTGGGGGTCCCTATGGCTACACCTTC.

V is TRBV9 and J is TRBJ1-1; TRBD1 is a possible D gene (5 bases). The germline V gene encodes CDR1 SGDLS and CDR2 YYNGEE. CDR3 length: 15 amino acids. V lost 4 bases, J lost 4 bases, and 17 bases lay in between. The CDR3, as DNA: TGTGCCAGCAGCCTTAACGACGGGGGTAGCACTGAAGCTTTCTTT. It specifies CASSLNDGGSTEAFF.

This rearrangement joins TRBV6-6 to TRBJ2-2, with 10 bases lining up with TRBD2. The CDR3 runs 14 residues. Germline CDR1 is MNHNY and CDR2 is SVGAGI (reference sequence). J gave up 6 bases and V 8 bases, and 6 bases lay outside the gene matches. The CDR3 bases are TGTGCCAGCTCCGGGACTAGCGTTCCCGGGGAGCTGTTTTTT. Its translation is CASSGTSVPGELFF.

The CDR3 reads CASSVGGGYTF. The DNA of the CDR3 is TGTGCCAGCAGTGTGGGGGGAGGCTACACCTTC. The chain carries TRBV25-1 and TRBJ1-2; weak D call: TRBD1 (5 bases). CDR3 length: 11 residues. Trimming left V 4 bases short and J 8 bases short, with 8 bases between. CDR1 and CDR2 from the germline V gene are MGHDK and SYGVNS.

The chain recombines TRBV5-1 with TRBJ1-6; D is perhaps TRBD1 (5 bases). Germline V gives CDR1 SGHRS, CDR2 YFSETQ. The length of the CDR3 is 18 residues. V dropped 3 bases and J dropped 0 bases, with 16 bases sitting between them. The DNA for the CDR3 is TGCGCCAGCAGCTCGGGTCAGGGCAGTGGCTCCTATAATTCACCCCTCCACTTT. Protein product: CASSSGQGSGSYNSPLHF.

About this clone itself: The same CDR3 is also encoded by other DNA sequences in this sample. The chain has TRBV7-9 and TRBJ2-1; no definite D call. In germline, CDR1 is SEHNR, CDR2 FQNEAQ (reference sequence). The germline V and J ends were trimmed by 0 bases and 1 base, with 4 bases remaining between them. This CDR3 region has 14 residues. CDR3 loop: CASSLAGSYNEQFF. The CDR3 DNA sequence: TGTGCCAGCAGCTTAGCCGGGTCCTACAATGAGCAGTTCTTC.

The chain uses TRBV6-6 and TRBJ2-2, with D possibly being TRBD2 (6 bases). The V gene's germline CDR1 is MNHNY and CDR2 SVGAGI (reference sequence). The CDR3 covers 14 residues. With 2 bases removed from V and 6 bases from J, the gap between germline ends came to 10 bases. The chain's CDR3 is CASSYREEAGELFF. The CDR3 DNA is TGTGCCAGCAGTTACAGGGAGGAAGCCGGGGAGCTGTTTTTT.

This clone occurred once. This chain joins TRBV3-1 (or the pseudogene TRBV3-2) and TRBJ2-5; D unresolved. Trimming left V 4 bases short and J 1 base short, with 7 bases between. Germline V CDR1 and CDR2: LGHDT, YNNKEL (reference sequence). This CDR3 region has 13 residues. The CDR3 DNA follows: TGTGCCAGCAGCCCACGCGGCCAAGAGACCCAGTACTTC. This gives the protein CASSPRGQETQYF.

V is TRBV5-8 and J is TRBJ2-3; 12 nucleotides match TRBD1. The CDR3 is made up of 14 amino acids. Germline loops: CDR1 SGHTS, CDR2 YDEGEE. Trimming took 4 bases from V and 6 from J; bases not matched to a gene: 3. The CDR3 spells CASSRDRGRDTQYF. The DNA for the CDR3 is TGTGCCAGCAGCCGGGACAGGGGGCGGGATACGCAGTATTTT.

The chain carries TRBV6-6 and TRBJ2-3, with D possibly being TRBD1 (5 bases). The ends were cut back, 4 bases at V and 1 base at J, with 9 bases in the middle. CDR1 MNHNY and CDR2 SVGAGI come from the germline V gene (reference sequence). The CDR3 length is 14 residues. CDR3 sequence reads: CASSSVQGTDTQYF. DNA for the CDR3: TGTGCCAGCAGTTCGGTACAGGGCACAGATACGCAGTATTTT.

The V call is TRBV25-1, the J call TRBJ1-2; D is uncertain. Germline V gives CDR1 MGHDK, CDR2 SYGVNS. Deletions cut 3 bases from V and 4 bases from J, with 6 bases between. The CDR3 is 12 residues long. Here the CDR3 reads CASSEDRYGYTF. The CDR3 coding sequence is TGTGCCAGCAGTGAGGACCGCTATGGCTACACCTTC.

The table lists this clone with a few counts. The chain employs TRBV25-1 and TRBJ2-3; the D gene is possibly TRBD1 (5 bases). This CDR3 is built from 14 residues. Germline-derived CDR1 and CDR2 are MGHDK and SYGVNS. V gave up 5 bases and J gave up 2 bases, with 11 bases separating them. CDR3 in amino acids: CASSRQGITDTQYF. The CDR3, as DNA: TGTGCCAGCAGTCGGCAGGGTATCACAGATACGCAGTATTTT.

The V and J genes are TRBV18 and TRBJ2-1; TRBD2 matches at 7 bases. The ends lost 1 base at V and 8 bases at J; junction bases unmatched: 8. Germline CDR1 and CDR2: KGHSH and LQKENI. The CDR3 extends over 15 amino acids. Here the CDR3 reads CASSPQATSFYEQFF. CDR3 sequence (DNA): TGTGCCAGCTCACCACAGGCGACTAGCTTCTATGAGCAGTTCTTC.

The chain carries TRBV3-1 (or the pseudogene TRBV3-2) and TRBJ1-2, with D possibly being TRBD1 (5 bases). Deletions cut 2 bases from V and 8 bases from J, with 18 bases between. Germline CDR1 and CDR2: LGHDT and YNNKEL (reference sequence). The CDR3 length is 15 residues. The CDR3 DNA reads TGTGCCAGCAGCCAATCATCCCGGGGCGCGGACGGCTACACCTTC. Translating it yields CASSQSSRGADGYTF.

The genes are TRBV12-5 and TRBJ1-1; 9 positions match TRBD1. Germline V gene lookup returns CDR1 LGHNT and CDR2 FRNRAP. With 0 bases clipped from V and 5 bases from J, the junction kept 7 bases outside the gene matches. The length of the CDR3 is 16 residues. CDR3 residues: CASGLVLGQGRTEAFF. CDR3 nucleotides: TGTGCTAGTGGTTTGGTACTGGGACAGGGTAGGACTGAAGCTTTCTTT. Based on the CDR3 plus reference TRBV12-5 and TRBJ1-1, the full variable domain is DARVTQTPRHKVTEMGQEVTMRCQPILGHNTVFWYRQTMMQGLELLAYFRNRAPLDDSGMPKDRFSAEMPDATLATLKIQPSEPRDSAVYFCASGLVLGQGRTEAFFGQGTRLTVV.

This clone was seen once. V gene TRBV7-9 combines with J gene TRBJ2-5, with D perhaps matching TRBD1 or TRBD2 (6 bases each). Germline loops: CDR1 SEHNR, CDR2 FQNEAQ (reference sequence). Trimming cost V 6 bases and J 5 bases, with 13 bases left between them. This CDR3 comprises 13 residues. The CDR3 bases are TGTGCCAGCAGTTACGGGGGCGGGGAGACCCAGTACTTC. Translated: CASSYGGGETQYF.

This chain uses TRBV5-4 with TRBJ2-1; D may be TRBD2 (5 bases). The ends were cut back, 4 bases at V and 10 bases at J, with 15 bases in the middle. Germline CDR1 reads SGHNT; CDR2 reads YYREEE (reference sequence). CDR3 size: 13 residues. CDR3 sequence: CASSPTLGGEQFF. The CDR3 DNA follows: TGTGCCAGCAGCCCAACCCTGGGCGGGGAGCAGTTCTTC.